The entry below gives a single T cell receptor (beta chain) sequence along with its context. This clonotype was observed a few times. This receptor's antigen is unknown. Nothing much larger sits one base from this clone, and base qualities are not available. The entry originates in a study of identical twins (dated by TCRdb to 2015 to 2016). About the investigation overall: The study deep-sequenced TCR alpha and beta repertoires from monozygotic twins, unrelated adults of various ages and cord blood to test whether fetal clonotypes persist. Replicate twin experiments were performed at different times using different library preparation protocols to rule out contamination. What the authors observed across the whole study: In monozygotic twins, out-of-frame TCR alpha sharing was systematically underestimated by recombination models, although the models agreed with sharing between unrelated individuals. Because the same donors could not be followed over many years, the conclusions depended on cross-sectional statistical analysis. Compared with coincidental sharing between unrelated individuals, out-of-frame TCR alpha sequences shared between twins had an excess of sequences with low generation probability. In beta out-of-frame sequences, excess twin sharing was weaker, because having fewer shared sequences lowered the signal-to-noise ratio. Zero-insertion analyses could be partly confounded by invariant T cells such as MAIT and iNKT, though diverse VJ usage argued against such confounding for most clonotypes. Abundant cord blood beta clonotypes carried fewer insertions; young adult naive repertoires showed a weaker similar trend, while memory repertoires showed none.

Library creation used 5' RACE. Sequenced using an Illumina HiSeq 2000. Template switching added a universal primer binding site, and the final cDNA carried a unique molecular identifier that allowed TCR cDNA molecules to be counted accurately. First-strand cDNA for TCR alpha and beta chains was synthesized from specific primers in the conserved constant-segment region. To control for contamination, every cDNA library carried two barcodes: a SMART-Mk sample barcode plus Illumina barcodes. Two successive PCR steps introduced TruSeq adapter sequences along with Illumina sample barcodes. TCR alpha and beta cDNA libraries were sequenced on the Illumina HiSeq platform with custom primers. In the paper's pipeline: MiGEC was used to process raw reads and extract unique molecular identifiers, and MiXCR was used to find CDR3 positions. For each individual, recombination models were inferred using an EM algorithm with the repgenHMM and IGoR tools. Shared clonotype analysis was performed with the tcR package in R, normalizing sharing by the product of cloneset sizes. Out-of-frame nonproductive sequences were analyzed to study raw recombination free of thymic and clonal selection effects. The raw public reads went through TCRdb reprocessing: fastp at Q25, MiXCR clone calling, in-frame beta chains kept. Rows with a matching CDR3 protein are joined into one entry that keeps the most common DNA and genes. Clone size and V and J calls follow TCRdb, not the original study. The table for this sample lists around 550,000 distinct CDR3 sequences; approximately 16% of them were counted only once. The ten largest make up 0.35% to 0.45% of the sample.

Every donor was a healthy Caucasian. Three pairs of female monozygotic twins, all aged 18 to 29 years, were included in the twin cohort. Positive isolation kits from Invitrogen were used to isolate CD4+ and CD8+ T cell populations. The same sample was also studied in work on yellow fever vaccine responses in identical twins. As that second study puts it: According to the authors, in identical twins the way T cells responded to vaccination appeared partly convergent and partly personalized. In the study, vaccine-responding T cell clones were precisely tracked in identical twins.

This TCR was recovered from a woman aged 18 to 35 in good health. The sequenced sample was CD4+ T cells sorted from blood.

The CDR3 region reads CASSLDRGQSGGYTF. The DNA sequence reads TGTGCCAGCAGCTTGGACAGGGGGCAGTCTGGTGGCTACACCTTC. The chain is encoded by TRBV5-6 joined to TRBJ1-2; TRBD1 agrees with 9 junctional bases. Spanning cysteine to phenylalanine, the CDR3 consists of 15 amino acids. CDR3 DNA is the only sequence kept; it has 45 bases, read in frame from the first base. Sequences SGHDT (CDR1) and YYEEEE (CDR2) are obtained from the germline V gene. Germline trimming amounts to 0 bases on V and 7 bases on J, with 7 as the count of junction bases outside the gene matches.